This T cell receptor beta chain was observed in a study of monozygotic twins with inflammatory bowel disease (dated by TCRdb to about 2019). In terms of the full investigation: A total of roughly 28 monozygotic twin pairs were included in the full study, comprising nine German pairs (four IBD-concordant, five IBD-discordant) and 19 IBD-discordant Danish pairs. The search for disease-associated traits relied mainly on comparing, within discordant pairs, IBD patients with their genetically identical healthy co-twins. Each individual had, on average, about 151 000 unique TCRalpha sequences and 181 000 unique TCRbeta sequences available for analysis. What the work shows at the level of the full study, not this receptor alone: Because patients received different immunosuppressive treatments, the repertoires may have picked up extra background noise and variability between individuals. Compared with healthy twins, IBD patients shared fewer clonotypes with other individuals, and the difference was most pronounced in patients with signs of disease activity. A decrease in TCRbeta repertoire diversity, as measured by inverse Simpson index, was observed in IBD patients compared with their healthy co-twins. The results gave no support for a single strong signal or clonotype linked to IBD. Different T cell subtypes could not be distinguished in the analysis. Repertoire similarity did not differ between concordant and discordant twins, possibly due to limited statistical power.

The CDR3 sequence holds 18 residues, the cysteine and phenylalanine included. The record lacks a DNA sequence. In the germline V gene (reference sequence), CDR1 corresponds to MNHEY and CDR2 to SMNVEV. Libraries were made using 5' RACE. Each TCR library was prepared from 3,500 to 4,500 ng of total RNA. For each sample, cDNA was synthesized in eight separate reactions using SMARTScribe reverse transcriptase. During cDNA synthesis, unique molecular identifiers containing a 6-nucleotide sample barcode were introduced by template switching. Amplification of TCRalpha and TCRbeta cDNA involved two nested PCRs of 16 and 9 cycles, and each PCR was followed by bead purification. Before amplification, the cDNA was both treated with uracil DNA-glycosylase and purified with the QIAquick PCR purification kit. The second PCR was the step at which Illumina TruSeq-compatible adapters and sample-specific barcodes were added. Library quality and concentration were checked on TapeStation and Qubit, and libraries were pooled at 5 to 6.5 ng each. Pooled libraries were sequenced on an Illumina HiSeq2500 single-index Rapid Run with 2 x 100 bp reads and custom sequencing primers. The study's own analysis went as follows. PCR and sequencing errors were corrected by UMI-based consensus assembly using MiGEC version 1.2.6. V(D)J alignment, clonotype assembly and CDR3 extraction were performed with MiXCR version 2.1.1. Gene usage, clonotype sharing and MAIT/NKT TCR abundance were normalised by analysing the top 1000, 10 000 and 20 000 clonotypes per sample. Diversity was computed as the inverse Simpson index with the vegan R package after downsampling to 27 000 UMIs. Paired Mann-Whitney U tests were applied to discordant twin pairs, and Benjamini-Hochberg correction was used for multiple testing. Based on TCRdb reprocessing of the reads, there is one entry per CDR3 protein sequence, and DNA is missing. The V and J calls, along with clone size, are taken from TCRdb and not from the paper's own processing. This sample's records show some 150,000 distinct CDR3 sequences. The ten largest clones take up about 8% of the sample.

As for this clonotype: No antigen is known for it.

From each donor, a roughly 2.5 ml peripheral blood sample was collected into PAXgene tubes and stored at -80 degrees C. Total RNA was isolated from whole blood with the PAXgene blood miRNA kit on an automated QIAcube, without T cell sorting. Peripheral blood from monozygotic twin pairs concordant or discordant for inflammatory bowel disease was subjected to deep TCRalpha and TCRbeta repertoire profiling with unique molecular barcoding. Smoking habits were recorded for all twin pairs, and each individual was classified as a current, former or never smoker. Recombination connected TRBV27 to TRBJ2-1; TCRdb's D gene call, TRBD2, goes unchecked for lack of DNA. The sequenced material came from blood. This sequence originates from a human donor with ulcerative colitis or Crohn's disease, or a healthy co-twin of an affected twin (not recorded which). CDR3 sequence: CASSLYRPSGSTGNEQFF.